This T cell receptor (beta chain) comes out of a study of T and B cells in COVID-19 patients. The CDR3 covers 15 residues. Germline trimming cut 0 bases from V and 0 bases from J; bases unmatched to any gene: 0. Germline-derived CDR1 and CDR2 are SGHNT and YYREEE (reference sequence). TRB was amplified from around 250-460 ng of blood genomic DNA. TRB rearrangements were amplified by multiplex PCR with BIOMED2 TRB-A/B primers. From the multiplex PCR reads, TCRdb called clonotypes with MiXCR, one entry per CDR3 protein. The sample includes some 11,000 distinct CDR3 sequences, 30% of them seen just once.

The receptor was isolated from a human donor with active COVID-19. The chain has TRBV5-4 and TRBJ2-1; 7 nucleotides line up with TRBD2. Source material: blood. The DNA for the CDR3 is TGTGCCAGCAGCTTGGGGACTAGCTCCTACAATGAGCAGTTCTTC. Protein: CASSLGTSSYNEQFF. Together with reference TRBV5-4 and TRBJ2-1, the CDR3 gives the full variable domain: ETGVTQSPTHLIKTRGQQVTLRCSSQSGHNTVSWYQQALGQGPQFIFQYYREEENGRGNFPPRFSGLQFPNYSSELNVNALELDDSALYLCASSLGTSSYNEQFFGPGTRLTVL.